The 5 T cell receptor beta chains below come from one sample, sequenced in a study of tumor-infiltrating lymphocytes in oesophageal squamous cell carcinoma. TCRdb itself ran the PCR reads through MiXCR, one entry per CDR3 protein. The repertoire includes some 22,000 distinct CDR3 sequences, more than 35% of them detected once, and 9.5% to 13% sits in the top ten. Sequencing input: esophageal tumor tissue. The receptors come from a male donor with esophageal squamous cell carcinoma.

The rearrangement joins TRBV7-9 to TRBJ2-5; 9 positions agree with TRBD2. The J call may be faulty, since TRBJ2-7 better matches the DNA end. CDR3 size: 14 residues. Germline CDR1 is SEHNR and CDR2 is FQNEAQ (reference sequence). This CDR3 reads CASKWAGGPYEQYF. The CDR3 nucleotides read TGTGCCAGCAAGTGGGCGGGGGGGCCGTACGAGCAGTACTTC.

This chain links TRBV28 with TRBJ2-6; 12 nucleotides agree with TRBD2. The V gene's germline CDR1 is MDHEN and CDR2 SYDVKM. Germline trimming cut 3 bases from V and 2 bases from J; bases unmatched to any gene: 5. The CDR3 loop spans 18 amino acids. CDR3 in amino acids: CASSLTSGRSAGANVLTF. CDR3 nucleotides: TGTGCCAGCAGTTTGACTAGCGGGAGATCAGCTGGGGCCAACGTCCTGACTTTC.

The V gene is TRBV28, the J gene TRBJ2-1, with D uncertain. Between the trimmed V and J ends, which lost 2 bases and 3 bases, there was a span of 8 bases. This CDR3 has 14 residues. The germline CDR1 and CDR2 sequences are MDHEN and SYDVKM. The CDR3 here is CASSLAYSYNEQFF. CDR3 DNA sequence: TGTGCCAGCAGTTTAGCGTACAGCTACAATGAGCAGTTCTTC. Using reference TRBV28 and TRBJ2-1 for the parts outside the CDR3, the full variable domain is DVKVTQSSRYLVKRTGEKVFLECVQDMDHENMFWYRQDPGLGLRLIYFSYDVKMKEKGDIPEGYSVSREKKERFSLILESASTNQTSMYLCASSLAYSYNEQFFGPGTRLTVL.

This clonotype was detected ten times or more. This CDR3 is CASSLAGRLASEQFF. The CDR3 nucleotides are TGTGCCAGCAGCTTAGCGGGCCGGCTAGCCAGTGAGCAGTTCTTC. V and J are TRBV7-9 and TRBJ2-1; D might be TRBD2 (5 bases). Between the trimmed V and J ends, which lost 0 bases and 9 bases, there was a span of 15 bases. Germline CDR1 is SEHNR and CDR2 is FQNEAQ (reference sequence). The CDR3 sequence is 15 residues long.

There are many counts of this clonotype. The rearrangement links TRBV12-3 or TRBV12-4 to TRBJ2-7; 10 bases are shared with TRBD1. V lost 5 bases and J lost 4; bases outside the gene matches: 5. The CDR3 spans 14 residues. CDR3 sequence reads: CASSGQGVQYEQYF. The CDR3 region has the DNA TGTGCCAGCAGTGGACAGGGGGTGCAATACGAGCAGTACTTC.